Here is one T cell receptor beta chain with its context. V trimming: 1 base; J trimming: 2 bases; junction bases outside the gene matches: 9. The CDR3 is made up of 17 amino acids. The germline CDR1 and CDR2 sequences are SGHAT and FQNNGV. The data were obtained in a study of blood T cell repertoires in COVID-19. Study-level background: The United States, Italy and Spain were the sources of the acute and convalescent COVID-19 samples. PBMCs, B-cell-depleted T cells, or T cells provided the cDNA or gDNA that made up the material.

Authors' methods: Quantification of nucleated cells was approximated via reference gene primer amplification. The table came from immunoSEQ multiplex PCR; TCRdb's copy has only in-frame clones and leaves some out. D and trimming were read from the DNA, whereas the V and J calls and clone size are those reported in that table. The sample carries over 100,000 clones, 84% recorded once. This receptor was obtained from a woman in her 50s with acute or convalescent COVID-19. The sample taken for sequencing was peripheral blood. The rearrangement links TRBV11-2 to TRBJ2-7; 9 positions agree with TRBD2. Here the CDR3 DNA reads TGTGCCAGCAGCTTAGGGGAGCGGGGGGCTCCCCCCTACGAGCAGTACTTC. Encoded protein: CASSLGERGAPPYEQYF.